The T cell receptor (beta chain) described here comes from a study of molecular identifiers for immune sequencing clone quantification. Points on this clonotype: Antigen: not known.

TCRdb recomputed calls from the PCR reads with MiXCR, one row per CDR3 protein. Among more than 450,000 distinct CDR3 sequences listed, around 21% were seen once. General observations from the study: Underestimated sizes of highly expanded clones could result from identical TCR molecules that share a barcode.

This clonotype was obtained from a human donor in good health. Some libraries in this study had Jurkat cell RNA spiked in. Sequenced sample: naive CD8+ T cells from blood, with Jurkat cell RNA spiked in. Subset described: FACS-sorted CD8+CD4-CCR7+CD45RA+ naive T cells.

In DNA, the CDR3 is TGTGCCAGCAGCGTAGGGCGGGGGGCCTACGAGCAGTACTTC. This sequence encodes CASSVGRGAYEQYF. The chain has TRBV9 and TRBJ2-7; 8 nucleotides line up with TRBD2. V dropped 0 bases and J dropped 2; count of bases not matched to a gene: 1. The CDR3 consists of 14 residues. The germline gives CDR1 SGDLS, CDR2 YYNGEE.